This T cell receptor (beta chain) came from a study of radiotherapy plus CTLA-4 blockade in lung cancer. Study findings and constraints: Radiotherapy plus ipilimumab was followed by expansion in blood of tumor-derived TCR clones.

TCRdb's table, derived via immunoSEQ multiplex PCR, lists solely in-frame clones and lacks some. The table includes approximately 99,000 clones, about 86% detected once. Chemo-refractory metastatic non-small-cell lung cancer patients received focal radiation with ipilimumab CTLA-4 blockade. With respect to this clone: Its matching antigen is unknown.

Trimming removed 0 bases at V and 4 bases at J, with 9 bases between. The CDR3 sequence is 14 residues long. Per germline, CDR1 MGHRA and CDR2 YSYEKL. The chain recombines TRBV4-1 with TRBJ1-1; tentatively, D is TRBD1 (5 bases). The material sequenced was peripheral blood, taken from a patient treated with radiotherapy plus ipilimumab. This receptor was taken from a human donor with non-small cell lung cancer that progressed on radiotherapy plus ipilimumab. CDR3 protein: CASSQELGPTEAFF. CDR3 coding DNA: TGCGCCAGCAGCCAAGAACTGGGGCCCACTGAAGCTTTCTTT.